This is a list of T cell receptor beta chains from one sample in a study of CD8 T cells in Susac syndrome. TCRdb itself ran the immunoSEQ multiplex PCR reads through MiXCR, one entry per CDR3 protein. The data hold over 80,000 distinct CDR3 sequences, with over 85% observed a single time. Specimen: CD8+ T cells from PBMCs. These receptors were taken from a human donor in good health. Both conserved end residues are part of each CDR3. Each record gives: clone size, J gene, D gene, V gene, CDR3 protein, CDR3 DNA. D genes are given only for firm matches. Not every row has a clone size; where given, it reads once, few, many or a size class.

size: few; J: TRBJ1-3; D: NA; V: TRBV6-5; CDR3: CASSYDSSGNTIYF; DNA: TGTGCCAGCAGTTACGACAGCTCTGGAAACACCATATATTTT
size: NA; J: TRBJ2-4; D: NA; V: TRBV11-2; CDR3: CASSLSLNIQYF; DNA: TGTGCCAGCAGCTTATCGTTAAACATTCAGTACTTC
size: NA; J: TRBJ2-1; D: TRBD2; V: TRBV4-1; CDR3: CASSPRTSGDNEQFF; DNA: TGCGCCAGCAGCCCCCGGACTAGCGGGGACAATGAGCAGTTCTTC
size: NA; J: TRBJ1-2; D: NA; V: TRBV5-6; CDR3: CASSLEDVIYGYTF; DNA: TGTGCCAGCAGCTTGGAGGACGTGATCTATGGCTACACCTTC
size: NA; J: TRBJ2-7; D: NA; V: TRBV9; CDR3: CASSDGGNYEQYF; DNA: TGTGCCAGCAGCGACGGGGGCAACTACGAGCAGTACTTC
size: NA; J: TRBJ2-5; D: NA; V: TRBV7-9; CDR3: CASSPETTQETQYF; DNA: TGTGCCAGCAGCCCAGAGACTACCCAAGAGACCCAGTACTTC
size: once; J: TRBJ1-2; D: NA; V: TRBV6-5; CDR3: CASSYDRSSYGYTF; DNA: TGTGCCAGCAGTTATGACAGATCCTCCTATGGCTACACCTTC
size: NA; J: TRBJ2-1; D: NA; V: TRBV7-9; CDR3: CASSVTSNEQFF; DNA: TGTGCCAGCAGTGTTACAAGCAATGAGCAGTTCTTC
size: few; J: TRBJ2-3; D: NA; V: TRBV5-1; CDR3: CASSLYQGADTQYF; DNA: TGCGCCAGCAGCTTGTATCAGGGAGCAGATACGCAGTATTTT
size: few; J: TRBJ2-7; D: NA; V: TRBV27; CDR3: CASRDSYEQYF; DNA: TGTGCCAGCAGGGATTCCTACGAGCAGTACTTC
size: NA; J: TRBJ2-7; D: TRBD2; V: TRBV20-1; CDR3: CSAVGSGSSYEQYF; DNA: TGCAGTGCCGTAGGTAGCGGGAGCTCCTACGAGCAGTACTTC
size: NA; J: TRBJ2-1; D: NA; V: TRBV27; CDR3: CASSWQPYNEQFF; DNA: TGTGCCAGCAGTTGGCAGCCCTACAATGAGCAGTTCTTC
size: NA; J: TRBJ2-5; D: NA; V: TRBV12-3/TRBV12-4; CDR3: CASGPNAETQYF; DNA: TGTGCCAGCGGCCCCAATGCGGAGACCCAGTACTTC
size: NA; J: TRBJ2-1; D: TRBD2; V: TRBV29-1; CDR3: CSVNSGGPYNEQFF; DNA: TGCAGCGTTAATAGCGGGGGACCTTACAATGAGCAGTTCTTC
size: NA; J: TRBJ2-3; D: NA; V: TRBV6-5; CDR3: CASNPRSGKDTQYF; DNA: TGTGCCAGCAACCCGCGATCGGGGAAGGATACGCAGTATTTT
size: NA; J: TRBJ1-2; D: TRBD1; V: TRBV5-4; CDR3: CASSSGDRIYGYTF; DNA: TGTGCCAGCAGCTCAGGGGACAGAATCTATGGCTACACCTTC
size: NA; J: TRBJ1-4; D: TRBD1; V: TRBV19; CDR3: CASTTGPNEKLFF; DNA: TGTGCCAGTACGACAGGGCCTAATGAAAAACTGTTTTTT
size: once; J: TRBJ1-1; D: NA; V: TRBV12-3/TRBV12-4; CDR3: CASSLSLNTEAFF; DNA: TGTGCCAGCAGTTTATCGTTGAACACTGAAGCTTTCTTT
size: NA; J: TRBJ2-5; D: TRBD2; V: TRBV7-3; CDR3: CASSLTGLAGETQYF; DNA: TGTGCCAGCAGCCTCACAGGACTAGCGGGGGAGACCCAGTACTTC
size: few; J: TRBJ1-2; D: NA; V: TRBV5-4; CDR3: CASSLEQGTYGYTF; DNA: TGTGCCAGCAGCTTGGAGCAGGGGACCTATGGCTACACCTTC
size: NA; J: TRBJ1-2; D: NA; V: TRBV20-1; CDR3: CSATGDGYTF; DNA: TGCAGTGCTACTGGGGACGGCTACACCTTC
size: NA; J: TRBJ1-4; D: NA; V: TRBV27; CDR3: CASSINPDEKLFF; DNA: TGTGCCAGCAGTATAAACCCCGATGAAAAACTGTTTTTT
size: NA; J: TRBJ1-2; D: NA; V: TRBV9; CDR3: CASDDGYGYTF; DNA: TGTGCCAGCGACGACGGCTATGGCTACACCTTC
size: NA; J: TRBJ1-1; D: NA; V: TRBV29-1; CDR3: CSGGTGPTEAFF; DNA: TGCAGCGGAGGTACAGGGCCCACTGAAGCTTTCTTT
size: once; J: TRBJ2-4; D: TRBD2; V: TRBV2; CDR3: CASSEAASGGYLDIQYF; DNA: TGTGCCAGCAGTGAAGCAGCGAGCGGGGGGTACCTGGACATTCAGTACTTC
size: NA; J: TRBJ2-2; D: NA; V: TRBV3-1; CDR3: CASSQVRRALNTGELFF; DNA: TGTGCCAGCAGCCAAGTCAGGAGGGCCCTGAACACCGGGGAGCTGTTTTTT
size: NA; J: TRBJ1-2; D: NA; V: TRBV19; CDR3: CASSIGVMGGYTF; DNA: TGTGCCAGTAGTATCGGAGTGATGGGTGGCTACACCTTC
size: NA; J: TRBJ1-1; D: NA; V: TRBV19; CDR3: CASSTFLEGNTEAFF; DNA: TGTGCCAGTAGTACCTTCTTAGAGGGGAACACTGAAGCTTTCTTT
size: NA; J: TRBJ2-5; D: NA; V: TRBV20-1; CDR3: CSARQRAGLKETQYF; DNA: TGCAGTGCTAGGCAAAGAGCGGGCCTGAAGGAGACCCAGTACTTC
size: few; J: TRBJ1-3; D: NA; V: TRBV9; CDR3: CASSVVGASGNTIYF; DNA: TGTGCCAGCAGCGTAGTGGGAGCTTCTGGAAACACCATATATTTT
size: once; J: TRBJ2-2; D: TRBD2; V: TRBV3-1; CDR3: CASSRIASGYTGELFF; DNA: TGTGCCAGCAGCCGTATCGCTAGCGGGTACACCGGGGAGCTGTTTTTT
size: NA; J: TRBJ1-4; D: NA; V: TRBV9; CDR3: CASSDQANEKLFF; DNA: TGTGCCAGCAGCGACCAGGCTAATGAAAAACTGTTTTTT
size: few; J: TRBJ2-5; D: NA; V: TRBV7-9; CDR3: CASSLGGIQETQYF; DNA: TGTGCCAGCAGCTTAGGTGGGATCCAAGAGACCCAGTACTTC
size: NA; J: TRBJ1-5; D: NA; V: TRBV15; CDR3: CATSREATVDQPQHF; DNA: TGTGCCACCAGCAGAGAGGCTACGGTAGATCAGCCCCAGCATTTT
size: once; J: TRBJ1-1; D: NA; V: TRBV27; CDR3: CASSLGTGLDTEAFF; DNA: TGTGCCAGCAGTTTAGGAACAGGGCTGGACACTGAAGCTTTCTTT